Listed below are T cell receptor beta chains from one sample, sequenced in a study of cytomegalovirus exposure and HLA in healthy donors. TCRdb's table, derived via immunoSEQ multiplex PCR, lists solely in-frame clones and lacks some. The data contain about 130,000 clones, about two thirds of them singletons. Sequencing was carried out using PBMCs. The receptors stem from a woman aged 55-69 years in good health and CMV-seropositive. CDR3s include the opening cysteine and the closing phenylalanine or tryptophan. A D gene is named only where the DNA matches it firmly. Part of the rows lack a size; the others show once, few, many or a class for expanded clones.

>.|TRBJ2-3|TRBV5-5|.
CASSLVWADTQYF
TGTGCCAGCAGCCTCGTGTGGGCGGATACGCAGTATTTT
>few|TRBJ1-2|TRBV9|.
CASSEGTSNYGYTF
TGTGCCAGCAGCGAGGGGACTTCTAACTATGGCTACACCTTC
>.|TRBJ2-1|TRBV6-6|.
CASTPYRVHEQFF
TGTGCCAGCACCCCTTATCGGGTACATGAGCAGTTCTTC
>few|TRBJ2-7|TRBV19|.
CASSISPVYEQYF
TGTGCCAGTAGTATAAGTCCGGTCTACGAGCAGTACTTC
>.|TRBJ2-7|TRBV11-2|.
CASSSLVREQYF
TGTGCCAGCAGCTCACTGGTACGCGAGCAGTACTTC
>once|TRBJ2-5|TRBV7-3|.
CASSLDRYQETQYF
TGTGCCAGCAGCCTCGACAGGTACCAAGAGACCCAGTACTTC
>.|TRBJ1-5|TRBV27|TRBD1
CASSSTGVNQPQHF
TGTGCCAGCAGTTCGACAGGGGTAAATCAGCCCCAGCATTTT
>.|TRBJ2-7|TRBV7-9|.
CSSSWAERQQYF
TGTTCCAGCAGCTGGGCCGAAAGGCAGCAGTACTTC
>.|TRBJ2-5|TRBV11-1|TRBD1
CASSRRQGGETQYF
TGTGCCAGCAGTCGGAGACAGGGTGGGGAGACCCAGTACTTC
>.|TRBJ1-6|TRBV7-9|.
CASSHESGLPNSPLHF
TGTGCCAGCAGCCACGAATCGGGACTCCCTAATTCACCCCTCCACTTT
>.|TRBJ1-1|TRBV6-1|TRBD1
CASSDRQGSNTEAFF
TGTGCCAGCAGTGATAGACAGGGGTCAAACACTGAAGCTTTCTTT
>.|TRBJ2-3|TRBV28|TRBD2
CASRGGLTDTQYF
TGTGCCTCACGGGGGGGGCTCACAGATACGCAGTATTTT
>.|TRBJ1-1|TRBV7-9|.
CASSLHRDTEAFF
TGTGCCAGCAGCTTACACAGGGACACTGAAGCTTTCTTT
>.|TRBJ1-2|TRBV25-1|.
CASGGDPLNYGYTF
TGTGCCAGCGGAGGGGACCCTCTTAACTATGGCTACACCTTC
>.|TRBJ2-3|TRBV5-4|TRBD1
CASSLGTGGANWRDTQYF
TGTGCCAGCAGCTTAGGGACAGGGGGCGCGAACTGGAGAGATACGCAGTATTTT
>.|TRBJ2-1|TRBV18|TRBD2
CASSPASGARSSYNEQFF
TGTGCCAGCTCACCAGCCAGCGGGGCCCGGAGCTCCTACAATGAGCAGTTCTTC
>few|TRBJ2-7|TRBV7-6|.
CASSLEGNPGLKSYEQYF
TGTGCCAGCAGCTTAGAGGGGAACCCGGGACTTAAATCCTACGAGCAGTACTTC
>.|TRBJ1-4|TRBV10-3|TRBD1
CAISASDRGGEKLFF
TGTGCCATCAGTGCGTCGGACAGGGGAGGGGAAAAACTGTTTTTT
>.|TRBJ2-1|TRBV28|TRBD1
CASRGGTGIYNEQFF
TGTGCCAGTCGTGGCGGGACAGGGATATACAATGAGCAGTTCTTC